This T cell receptor beta chain was found in a study of CD8 T cell repertoires and HIV-1 epitope variants. The CDR3 is 12 residues long. CDR1 is SGDLS, CDR2 YYNGEE, per germline. The V gene lost 4 bases and the J gene lost 2 bases, with 4 bases spanning the gap. Clones were sequenced by immunoSEQ multiplex PCR, and TCRdb holds only the in-frame ones, with some missing. The table records 4,500 or so clones, about two thirds of them present only once. Turning to this clone: Its antigen is not identified.

The TCR sequence derives from a male donor with HIV. The J gene is TRBJ1-3, the V gene TRBV9; D is unresolved. Sequencing was carried out using cultured CD8+ T cells derived from PBMCs. CDR3 in amino acids: CASSPAGNTIYF. The CDR3 nucleotides read TGTGCCAGCAGCCCGGCTGGAAACACCATATATTTT.